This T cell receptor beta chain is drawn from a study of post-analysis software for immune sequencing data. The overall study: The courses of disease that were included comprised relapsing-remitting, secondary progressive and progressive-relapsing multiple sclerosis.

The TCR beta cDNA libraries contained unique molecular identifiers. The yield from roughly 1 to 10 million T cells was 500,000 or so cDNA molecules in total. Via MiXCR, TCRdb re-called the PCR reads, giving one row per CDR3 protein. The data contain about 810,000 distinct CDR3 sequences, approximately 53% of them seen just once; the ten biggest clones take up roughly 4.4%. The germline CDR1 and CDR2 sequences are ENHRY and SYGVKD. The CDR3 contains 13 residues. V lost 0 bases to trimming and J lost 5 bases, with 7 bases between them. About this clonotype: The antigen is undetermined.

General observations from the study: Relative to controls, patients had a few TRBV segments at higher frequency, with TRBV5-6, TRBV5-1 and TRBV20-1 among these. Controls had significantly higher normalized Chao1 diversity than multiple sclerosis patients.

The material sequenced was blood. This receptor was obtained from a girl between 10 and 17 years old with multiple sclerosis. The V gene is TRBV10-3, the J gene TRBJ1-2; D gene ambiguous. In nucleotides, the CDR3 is TGTGCCATCAGTGAGTCGACTGTATATGGCTACACCTTC. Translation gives CAISESTVYGYTF.